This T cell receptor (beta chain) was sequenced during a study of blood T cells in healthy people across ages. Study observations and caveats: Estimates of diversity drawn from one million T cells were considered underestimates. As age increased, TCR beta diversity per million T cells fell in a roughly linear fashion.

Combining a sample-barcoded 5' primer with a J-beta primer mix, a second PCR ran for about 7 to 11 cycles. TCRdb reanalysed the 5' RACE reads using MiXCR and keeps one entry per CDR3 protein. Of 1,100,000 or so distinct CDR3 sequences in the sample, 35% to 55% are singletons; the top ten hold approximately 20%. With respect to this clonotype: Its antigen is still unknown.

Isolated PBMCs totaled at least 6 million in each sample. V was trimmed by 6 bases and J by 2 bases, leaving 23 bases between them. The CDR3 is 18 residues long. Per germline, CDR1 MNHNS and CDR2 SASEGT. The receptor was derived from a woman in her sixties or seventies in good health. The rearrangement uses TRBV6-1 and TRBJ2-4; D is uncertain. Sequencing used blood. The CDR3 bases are TGTGCCAGCAGGGACGCGGTGCAGCTCAACCATACCAAAAACATTCAGTACTTC. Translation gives CASRDAVQLNHTKNIQYF.